This entry lists 8 T cell receptor beta chains sequenced from one sample in a study of blood T cells in healthy people across ages. Primers used in a second PCR of about 6 to 11 cycles were a sample-barcoded 5' primer and a J-beta primer mix. TCRdb fed the 5' RACE reads into MiXCR, producing one record per CDR3 protein. The sample consists of some 900,000 distinct CDR3 sequences, around 26% of them appearing once. The sequencing input was blood. The receptors were sampled from a woman aged 80 or over in good health.

This clonotype was detected many times. The chain is built from TRBV6-2 or TRBV6-3 and TRBJ2-5; D gene unclear. CDR1 MNHEY and CDR2 SVGEGT come from the germline V gene. The CDR3 length is 11 residues. V lost 8 bases and J lost 2, with 6 bases in between. The CDR3 protein is CASLKQETQYF. The CDR3 DNA reads TGTGCCAGCCTGAAGCAAGAGACCCAGTACTTC.

This clonotype came up many times. V is TRBV7-2 and J is TRBJ2-1; maybe TRBD1 (5 bases). The germline CDR1 and CDR2 sequences are SGHTA and FQGNSA. The CDR3 length is 16 residues. Trimming removed 2 bases at V and 0 bases at J, with 11 bases between. CDR3: CASSLSGALSYNEQFF. The CDR3 DNA follows: TGTGCCAGCAGCTTAAGTGGGGCCCTCTCCTACAATGAGCAGTTCTTC.

As to this clonotype: This may stem from a read error, because a much larger clone lies one nucleotide away. This chain connects TRBV7-2 to TRBJ2-3; 13 bases agree with TRBD2. Germline V gives CDR1 SGHTA, CDR2 FQGNSA. This CDR3 has 15 amino acids. The CDR3 is CASSQLAGGKDAQYF. CDR3 in DNA: TGTGCCAGCAGCCAACTAGCGGGGGGGAAAGATGCGCAGTATTTT.

This chain connects TRBV18 to TRBJ2-7; D tentatively fits TRBD1 or TRBD2 (5 bases each). The CDR3 consists of 14 residues. Per the germline V gene, CDR1 is KGHSH and CDR2 is LQKENI. Trimming took off 3 bases at V and 2 bases at J, with 11 bases between the two ends. CDR3 protein: CASSPVGRTYEQYF. For the CDR3, the DNA is TGTGCCAGCTCACCGGTGGGACGGACCTACGAGCAGTACTTC.

The chain links TRBV29-1 to TRBJ2-7, with a tentative D call TRBD2 (6 bases). Judging by the DNA end, TRBJ2-5 fits better; the J call may be wrong. This CDR3 contains 15 residues. Germline lookup yields CDR1 SQVTM and CDR2 ANQGSEA. The CDR3 sequence: CSGAIGGEASETQYF. CDR3 sequence (DNA): TGCAGCGGCGCAATCGGGGGAGAGGCTTCGGAGACCCAGTACTTC.

The chain uses TRBV6-6 and TRBJ2-3, with 10 nucleotides matching TRBD1. This CDR3 has 16 amino acids. The ends lost 6 bases at V and 0 bases at J; junction bases unmatched: 6. CDR1 MNHNY and CDR2 SVGAGI come from the germline V gene (reference sequence). CDR3 nucleotides: TGTGCCAGCAGAAAGACAGGGGGCCTAAGCACAGATACGCAGTATTTT. Protein: CASRKTGGLSTDTQYF.

With regard to this clonotype: A much larger clone sits a single nucleotide away, making a read error possible. The chain recombines TRBV7-9 with TRBJ1-2, with TRBD1 matching over 7 bases. Trimming removed 8 bases from V and 0 bases from J; junction bases left unmatched: 6. From germline, CDR1 is SEHNR and CDR2 FQNEAQ (reference sequence). The CDR3 runs to 14 residues. This chain's CDR3 is CASGQAGPNYGYTF. The CDR3 DNA sequence: TGTGCCAGCGGACAGGCAGGTCCTAACTATGGCTACACCTTC.

The chain is built from TRBV7-2 and TRBJ1-2; possible D gene TRBD1, 6 bases. With 0 bases removed from V and 4 bases from J, the gap between germline ends came to 15 bases. The V gene's germline CDR1 is SGHTA and CDR2 FQGNSA. This CDR3 region has 16 residues. CDR3 bases: TGTGCCAGCAGCTTAGCGATGGGGGGCGCCGGCTATGGCTACACCTTC. Translation gives CASSLAMGGAGYGYTF.